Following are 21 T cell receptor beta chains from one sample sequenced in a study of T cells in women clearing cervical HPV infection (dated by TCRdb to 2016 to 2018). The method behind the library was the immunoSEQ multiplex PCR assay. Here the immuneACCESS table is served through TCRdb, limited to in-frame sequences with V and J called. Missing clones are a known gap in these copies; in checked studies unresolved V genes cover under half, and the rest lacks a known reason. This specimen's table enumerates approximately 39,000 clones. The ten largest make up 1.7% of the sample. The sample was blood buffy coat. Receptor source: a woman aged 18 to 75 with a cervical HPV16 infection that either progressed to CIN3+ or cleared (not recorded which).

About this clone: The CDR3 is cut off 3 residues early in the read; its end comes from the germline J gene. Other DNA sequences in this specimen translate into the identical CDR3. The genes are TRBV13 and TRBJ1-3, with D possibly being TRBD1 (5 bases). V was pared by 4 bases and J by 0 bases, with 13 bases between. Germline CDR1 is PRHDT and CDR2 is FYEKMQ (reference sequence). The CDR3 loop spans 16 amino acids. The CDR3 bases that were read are TGTGCCAGCAGCTCAATTACAGGCTTCTCTGGAAACACC. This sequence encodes CASSSITGFSGNT. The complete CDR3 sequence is CASSSITGFSGNTIYF.

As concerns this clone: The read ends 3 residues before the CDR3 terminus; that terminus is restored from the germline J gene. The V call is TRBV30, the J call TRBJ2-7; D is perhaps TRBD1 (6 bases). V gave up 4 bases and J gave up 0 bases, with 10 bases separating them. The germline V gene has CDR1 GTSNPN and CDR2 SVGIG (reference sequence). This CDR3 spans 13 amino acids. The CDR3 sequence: CAWTYRDSYEQYF. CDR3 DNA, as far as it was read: TGTGCCTGGACCTACAGGGACTCCTACGAG.

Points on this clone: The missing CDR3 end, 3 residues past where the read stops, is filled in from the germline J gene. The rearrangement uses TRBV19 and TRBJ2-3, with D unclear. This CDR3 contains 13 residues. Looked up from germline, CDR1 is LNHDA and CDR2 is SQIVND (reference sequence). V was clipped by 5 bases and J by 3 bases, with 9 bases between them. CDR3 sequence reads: CASSPLRTDTQYF. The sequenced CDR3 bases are TGTGCCAGTAGTCCACTTCGGACAGATACG.

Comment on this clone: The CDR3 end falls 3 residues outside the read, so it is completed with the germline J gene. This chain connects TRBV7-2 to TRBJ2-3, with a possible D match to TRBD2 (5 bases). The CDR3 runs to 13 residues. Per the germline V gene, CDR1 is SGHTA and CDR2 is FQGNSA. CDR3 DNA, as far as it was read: TGTGCCAGCAGCTTCCGGGCGCCGGGGACG. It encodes CASSFRAPGT. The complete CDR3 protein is CASSFRAPGTQYF.

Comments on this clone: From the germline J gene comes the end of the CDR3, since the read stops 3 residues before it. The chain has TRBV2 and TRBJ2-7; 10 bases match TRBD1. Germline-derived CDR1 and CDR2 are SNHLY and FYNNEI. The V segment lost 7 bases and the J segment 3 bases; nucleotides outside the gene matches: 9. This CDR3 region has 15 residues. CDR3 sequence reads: CASTGTGVQGYEQYF. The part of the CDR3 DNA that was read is TGTGCCAGCACTGGGACAGGGGTGCAGGGCTACGAG.

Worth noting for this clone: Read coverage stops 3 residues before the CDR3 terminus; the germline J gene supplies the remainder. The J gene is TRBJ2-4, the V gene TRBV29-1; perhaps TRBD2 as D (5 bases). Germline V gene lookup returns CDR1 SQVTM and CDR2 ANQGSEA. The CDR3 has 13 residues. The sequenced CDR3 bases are TGCAGCGTTGAAGCGGGGTTTGGCTATGGT. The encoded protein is CSVEAGFGYG. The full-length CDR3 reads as CSVEAGFGYGQYF.

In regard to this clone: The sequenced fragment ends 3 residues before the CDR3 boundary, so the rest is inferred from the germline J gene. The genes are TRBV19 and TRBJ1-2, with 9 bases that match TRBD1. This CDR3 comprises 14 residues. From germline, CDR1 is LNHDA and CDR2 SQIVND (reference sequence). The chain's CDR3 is CASSPGQGSYDYTF. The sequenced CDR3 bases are TGTGCCAGTAGTCCGGGACAGGGTTCGTACGAC.

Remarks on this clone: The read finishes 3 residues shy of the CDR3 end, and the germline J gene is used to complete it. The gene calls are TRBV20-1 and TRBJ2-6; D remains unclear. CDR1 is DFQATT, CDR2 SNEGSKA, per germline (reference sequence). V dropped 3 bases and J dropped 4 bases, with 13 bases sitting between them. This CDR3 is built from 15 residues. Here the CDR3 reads CSASRPGSGANVLTF. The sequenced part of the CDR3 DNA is TGCAGTGCTAGTCGCCCGGGTTCCGGGGCCAACGTC.

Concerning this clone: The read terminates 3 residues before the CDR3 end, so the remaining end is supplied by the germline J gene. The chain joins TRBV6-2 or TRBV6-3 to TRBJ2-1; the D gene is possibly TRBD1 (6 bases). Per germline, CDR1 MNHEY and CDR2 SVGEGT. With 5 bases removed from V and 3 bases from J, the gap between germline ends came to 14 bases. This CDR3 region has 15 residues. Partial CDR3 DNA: TGTGCCAGCAGTGTATTGACAGGCGTCTACAATGAG. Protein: CASSVLTGVYNE. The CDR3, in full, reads CASSVLTGVYNEQFF.

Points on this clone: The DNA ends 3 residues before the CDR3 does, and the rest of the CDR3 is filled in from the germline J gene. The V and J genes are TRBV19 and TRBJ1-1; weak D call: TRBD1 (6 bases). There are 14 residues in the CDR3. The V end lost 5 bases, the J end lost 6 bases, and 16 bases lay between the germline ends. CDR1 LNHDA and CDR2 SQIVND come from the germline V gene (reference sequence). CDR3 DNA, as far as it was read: TGTGCCAGTAGTTTACAGGGTCTAAAGGCTGAA. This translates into CASSLQGLKAE. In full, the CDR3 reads CASSLQGLKAEAFF.

The CDR3 reads CATRRMGAKRNQPQHF. The sequenced CDR3 bases are TGTGCCACCCGAAGAATGGGGGCTAAGCGCAATCAGCCC. The chain employs TRBV19 and TRBJ1-5; a possible D gene is TRBD1 (6 bases). The observed sequence ends 3 residues before the CDR3 terminus, with the missing tail filled in from the germline J gene. This CDR3 contains 16 residues. V was trimmed by 10 bases and J by 2 bases, leaving 21 bases between them. Per the germline V gene, CDR1 is LNHDA and CDR2 is SQIVND (reference sequence).

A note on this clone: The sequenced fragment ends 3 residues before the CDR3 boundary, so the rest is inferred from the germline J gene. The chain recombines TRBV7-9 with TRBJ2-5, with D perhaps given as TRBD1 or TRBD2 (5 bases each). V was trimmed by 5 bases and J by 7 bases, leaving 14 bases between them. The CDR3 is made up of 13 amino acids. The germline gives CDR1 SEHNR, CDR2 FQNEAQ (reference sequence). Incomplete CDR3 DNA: TGTGCCAGCAGCAGGGGAGAGAATTGGACC. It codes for CASSRGENWT. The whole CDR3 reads CASSRGENWTQYF.

CDR3 sequence: CASSLQAGANNEQFF. Partial CDR3 DNA: TGTGCCAGCAGCCTTCAAGCGGGGGCCAACAATGAG. This sequence joins TRBV5-4 and TRBJ2-1, with 8 bases aligning to TRBD2. The read terminates 3 residues ahead of where the CDR3 ends, so the germline J gene completes it. This CDR3 has 15 amino acids. Germline V gene data show CDR1 as SGHNT and CDR2 as YYREEE (reference sequence). The V gene end was trimmed by 4 bases and the J gene end by 5 bases; junction bases not matched to a gene: 8.

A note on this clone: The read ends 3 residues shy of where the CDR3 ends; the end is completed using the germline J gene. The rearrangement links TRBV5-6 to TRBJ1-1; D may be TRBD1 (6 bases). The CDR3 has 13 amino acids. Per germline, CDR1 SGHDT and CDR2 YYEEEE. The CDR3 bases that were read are TGTGCCAGCAGCTTGGAGGGGGTAACGGAA. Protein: CASSLEGVTE. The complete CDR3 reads CASSLEGVTEAFF.

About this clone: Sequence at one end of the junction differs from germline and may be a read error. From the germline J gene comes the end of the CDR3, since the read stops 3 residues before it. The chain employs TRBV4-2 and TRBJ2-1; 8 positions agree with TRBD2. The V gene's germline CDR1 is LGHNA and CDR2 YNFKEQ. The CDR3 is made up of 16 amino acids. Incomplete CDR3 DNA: TGCGCCAGCAGCCAGACTAGCGTAGGGTCCTACAATGAG. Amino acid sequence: CASSQTSVGSYNE. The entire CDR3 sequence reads CASSQTSVGSYNEQFF.

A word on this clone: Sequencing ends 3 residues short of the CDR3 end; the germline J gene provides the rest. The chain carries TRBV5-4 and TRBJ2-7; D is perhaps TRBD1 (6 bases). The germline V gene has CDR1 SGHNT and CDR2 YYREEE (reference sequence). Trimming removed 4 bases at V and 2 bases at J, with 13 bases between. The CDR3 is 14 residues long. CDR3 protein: CASSENRDPYEQYF. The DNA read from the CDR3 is TGTGCCAGCAGCGAAAACAGGGACCCCTACGAG.

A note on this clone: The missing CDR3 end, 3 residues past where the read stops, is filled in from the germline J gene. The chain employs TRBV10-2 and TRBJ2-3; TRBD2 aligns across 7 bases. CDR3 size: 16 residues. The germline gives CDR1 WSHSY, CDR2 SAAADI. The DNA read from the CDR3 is TGCGCCAGCAGTGGGGTTCAGTACGGGAGCGGGGAGACG. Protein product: CASSGVQYGSGET. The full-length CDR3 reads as CASSGVQYGSGETQYF.

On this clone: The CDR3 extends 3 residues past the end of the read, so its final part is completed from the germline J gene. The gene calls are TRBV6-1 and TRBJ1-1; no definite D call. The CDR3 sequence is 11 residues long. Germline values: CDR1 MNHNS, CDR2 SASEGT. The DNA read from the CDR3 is TGTGCCAGCAGTGAAGATATTTCG. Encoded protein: CASSEDIS. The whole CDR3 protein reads CASSEDISAFF.

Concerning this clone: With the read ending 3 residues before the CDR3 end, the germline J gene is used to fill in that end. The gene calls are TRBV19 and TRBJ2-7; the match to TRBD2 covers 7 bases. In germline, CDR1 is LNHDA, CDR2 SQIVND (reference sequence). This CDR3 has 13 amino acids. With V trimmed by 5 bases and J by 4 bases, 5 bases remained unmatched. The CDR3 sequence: CASSRERGYEQYF. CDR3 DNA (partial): TGTGCCAGTAGTCGAGAGCGGGGATACGAG.

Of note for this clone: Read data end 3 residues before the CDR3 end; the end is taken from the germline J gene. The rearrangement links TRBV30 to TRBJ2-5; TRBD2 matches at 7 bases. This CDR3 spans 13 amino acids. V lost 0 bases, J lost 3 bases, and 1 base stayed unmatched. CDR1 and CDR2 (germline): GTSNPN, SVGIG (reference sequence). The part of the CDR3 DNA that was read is TGTGCCTGGAGTGTGGGACTAAAAGAGACC. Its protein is CAWSVGLKET. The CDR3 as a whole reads CAWSVGLKETQYF.

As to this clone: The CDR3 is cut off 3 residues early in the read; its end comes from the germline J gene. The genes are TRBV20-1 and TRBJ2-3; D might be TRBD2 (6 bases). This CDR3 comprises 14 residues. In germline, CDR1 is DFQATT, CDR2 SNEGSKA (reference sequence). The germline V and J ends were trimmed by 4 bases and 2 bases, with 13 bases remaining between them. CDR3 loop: CSATPGTLTDTQYF. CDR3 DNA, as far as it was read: TGCAGTGCTACCCCCGGGACTCTCACAGATACG.